Presented here are 8 T cell receptor beta chains from one specimen sequenced in a study of post-analysis software for immune sequencing data. Study results and caveats: Patients showed TRBV5-6, TRBV5-1 and TRBV20-1 among four to six TRBV segments more frequent than in controls.

Unique molecular identifiers tagged the TCR beta cDNA libraries. TCRdb reanalysed the PCR reads using MiXCR and keeps one entry per CDR3 protein. The sample records around 710,000 distinct CDR3 sequences, about 43% being singletons. No antigen has been identified for these receptors. Sequences were obtained from blood. The origin of the receptors is a girl between 10 and 17 years old with multiple sclerosis.

This clonotype occurred a few times. CDR3 loop: CASSPPRGHGYTF. The CDR3 DNA is TGTGCCAGCTCACCTCCCAGGGGCCATGGCTACACCTTC. The chain carries TRBV18 and TRBJ1-2; D is possibly TRBD1 (6 bases). Germline CDR1 is KGHSH and CDR2 is LQKENI. Trimming shortened V by 3 bases and J by 6 bases, and 11 bases separated the two germline ends. This CDR3 comprises 13 residues.

This clonotype was seen a handful of times. The rearrangement joins TRBV20-1 to TRBJ1-5, with D possibly matching TRBD1 (6 bases). The CDR3 has 14 amino acids. From germline, CDR1 is DFQATT and CDR2 SNEGSKA (reference sequence). V shed 3 bases and J shed 1 base, with 10 bases lying between them. This CDR3 reads CSARRGASNQPQHF. CDR3 in DNA: TGCAGTGCTAGGCGGGGGGCCAGCAATCAGCCCCAGCATTTT.

The gene calls are TRBV7-2 and TRBJ2-3; TRBD2 aligns across 10 bases. CDR3 length equals 17 residues. The germline V gene has CDR1 SGHTA and CDR2 FQGNSA. Trimming at V came to 0 bases and at J to 6 bases, leaving 9 bases not matched to a gene. CDR3 protein: CASSLAGGGLAPDTQYF. CDR3 nucleotides: TGTGCCAGCAGCTTAGCCGGCGGGGGACTAGCGCCGGATACGCAGTATTTT.

This clonotype was counted a single time. The chain couples TRBV3-1 to TRBJ1-2, with D unresolved. V was shortened by 0 bases and J by 5 bases, with 13 bases between the two germline ends. Germline V gives CDR1 LGHDT, CDR2 YNNKEL (reference sequence). This CDR3 is built from 15 residues. CDR3: CASSQDLGTTYGYTF. The CDR3, as DNA: TGTGCCAGCAGCCAAGATTTGGGCACGACTTATGGCTACACCTTC.

In this sample, this clonotype turned up a few times. The chain uses TRBV3-1 and TRBJ1-2; perhaps TRBD1 as D (6 bases). V was trimmed by 6 bases and J by 0 bases, leaving 17 bases between them. The CDR3 extends over 16 amino acids. The germline V gene has CDR1 LGHDT and CDR2 YNNKEL (reference sequence). DNA of the CDR3: TGTGCCAGCAGGCGAGGACAGATGGGGGCTAACTATGGCTACACCTTC. It specifies CASRRGQMGANYGYTF.

The J gene is TRBJ2-4, the V gene TRBV6-5, with D tentatively TRBD2 (6 bases). Germline-derived CDR1 and CDR2 are MNHEY and SVGAGI. CDR3 size: 15 residues. Between the trimmed V and J ends, which lost 5 bases and 0 bases, there was a span of 11 bases. The CDR3 loop reads CASSTGTVAKNIQYF. The CDR3 bases are TGTGCCAGCAGTACCGGGACTGTAGCCAAAAACATTCAGTACTTC.

This clonotype was seen only once. The chain employs TRBV7-9 and TRBJ2-7; 8 bases match TRBD1. The junction had 6 bases not matched to a gene; V was cut back by 1 base and J by 1 base. The CDR3 consists of 16 residues. Per germline, CDR1 SEHNR and CDR2 FQNEAQ (reference sequence). The CDR3 loop reads CASSLEETGVSYEQYF. In DNA, the CDR3 is TGTGCCAGCAGCTTAGAGGAGACAGGGGTTTCCTACGAGCAGTACTTC.

This clonotype was counted only a few times. The chain has TRBV20-1 and TRBJ2-5; no definite D call. The CDR3 is made up of 14 amino acids. CDR1 DFQATT and CDR2 SNEGSKA come from the germline V gene (reference sequence). V was pared by 3 bases and J by 0 bases, with 11 bases between. The CDR3 coding sequence is TGCAGTGCTAGCCCCCACGAGGACCAAGAGACCCAGTACTTC. This translates into CSASPHEDQETQYF.